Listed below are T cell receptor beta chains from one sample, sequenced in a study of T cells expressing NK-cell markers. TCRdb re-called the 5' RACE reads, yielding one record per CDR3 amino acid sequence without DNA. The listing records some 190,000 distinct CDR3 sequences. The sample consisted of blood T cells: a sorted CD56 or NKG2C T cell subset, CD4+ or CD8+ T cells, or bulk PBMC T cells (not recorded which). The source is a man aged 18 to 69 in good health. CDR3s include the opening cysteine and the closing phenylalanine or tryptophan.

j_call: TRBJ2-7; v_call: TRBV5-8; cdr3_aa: CASSFLIQETYEQYF
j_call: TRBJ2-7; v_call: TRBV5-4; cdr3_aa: CASSLAGRAGPLLDEQYF
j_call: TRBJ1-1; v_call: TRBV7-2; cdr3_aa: CASSLWGSRTEAFF
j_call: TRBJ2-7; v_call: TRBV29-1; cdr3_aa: CSVVWGGYEQYF
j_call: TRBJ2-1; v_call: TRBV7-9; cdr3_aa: CASSLVTGGAYNEQFF
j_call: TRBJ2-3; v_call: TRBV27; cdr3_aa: CASSLSLGQGTTDTQYF
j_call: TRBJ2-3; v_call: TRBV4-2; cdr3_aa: CASSQELTSGSSTDTQYF
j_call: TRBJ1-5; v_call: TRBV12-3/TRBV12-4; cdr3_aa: CASSSGTELFNQPQHF
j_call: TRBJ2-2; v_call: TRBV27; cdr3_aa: CASSLSRTVTGELFF
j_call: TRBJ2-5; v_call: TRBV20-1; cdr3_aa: CSAHSDRDRGPLETQYF
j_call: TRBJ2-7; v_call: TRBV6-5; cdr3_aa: CASSPATGDPSYEQYF
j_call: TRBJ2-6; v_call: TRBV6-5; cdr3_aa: CASSYSDSQLSGANVLTF
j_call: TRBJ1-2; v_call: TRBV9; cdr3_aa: CASSAPGQNNYGYTF
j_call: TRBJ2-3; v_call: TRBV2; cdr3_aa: CASSGGLSTDTQYF
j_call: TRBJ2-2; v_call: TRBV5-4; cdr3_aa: CAIGLGGGGELFF
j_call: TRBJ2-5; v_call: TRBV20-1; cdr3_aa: CSARGTSGDQETQYF
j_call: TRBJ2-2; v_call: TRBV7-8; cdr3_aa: CASSLGVGGNTGELFF
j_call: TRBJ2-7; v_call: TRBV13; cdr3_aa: CASSLEQSPHEQYF
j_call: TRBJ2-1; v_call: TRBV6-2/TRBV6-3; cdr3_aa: CASSYQKGQQKTNEQFF
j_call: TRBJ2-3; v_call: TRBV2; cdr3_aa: CAARARTDTQYF
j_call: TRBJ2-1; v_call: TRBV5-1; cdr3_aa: CASSLGQGGSYNEQFF
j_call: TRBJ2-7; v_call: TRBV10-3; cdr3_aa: CAISERAGQGASEQYF
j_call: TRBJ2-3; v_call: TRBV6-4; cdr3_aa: CASSDTGLAGGADTQYF
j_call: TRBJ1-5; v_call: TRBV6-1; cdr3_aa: CASLGQGWLPQHF
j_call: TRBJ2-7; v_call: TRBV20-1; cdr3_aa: CSARDLDEPTYEQYF
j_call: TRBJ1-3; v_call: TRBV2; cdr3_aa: CASRGFGQSSGNTIYF
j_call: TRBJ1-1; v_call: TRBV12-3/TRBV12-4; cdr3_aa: CASSLGWTGEAFF
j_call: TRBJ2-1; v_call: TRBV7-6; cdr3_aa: CASSLAGQGGEQFF
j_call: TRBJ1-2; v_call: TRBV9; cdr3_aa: CASSAGNGQGGYGYTF
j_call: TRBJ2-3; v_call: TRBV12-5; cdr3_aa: CASGLVGTASTDTQYF
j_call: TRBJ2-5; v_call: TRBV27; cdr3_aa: CASSPLHLQETQYF